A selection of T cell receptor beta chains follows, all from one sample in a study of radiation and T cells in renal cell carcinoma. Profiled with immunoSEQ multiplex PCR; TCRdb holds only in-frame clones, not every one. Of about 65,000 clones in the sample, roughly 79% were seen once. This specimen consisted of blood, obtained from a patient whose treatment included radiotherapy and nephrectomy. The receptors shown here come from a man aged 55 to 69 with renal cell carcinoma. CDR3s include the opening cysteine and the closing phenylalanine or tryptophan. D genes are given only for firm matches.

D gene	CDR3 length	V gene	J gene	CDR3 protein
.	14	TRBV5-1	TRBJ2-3	CASSLRQATDTQYF
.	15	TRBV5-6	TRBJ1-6	CASSFNPSSTRTLHF
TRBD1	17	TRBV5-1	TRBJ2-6	CASSFGTARSGANVLTF
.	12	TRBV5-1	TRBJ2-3	CASRMEEDTQYF
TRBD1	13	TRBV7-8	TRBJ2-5	CASSSGQQETQYF
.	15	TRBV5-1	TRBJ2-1	CASVPGASGHNEQFF
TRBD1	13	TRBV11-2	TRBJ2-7	CASSWDRGYEQYF
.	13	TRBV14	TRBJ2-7	CASSQHRVREQYF
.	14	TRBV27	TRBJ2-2	CASSFRDDTGELFF
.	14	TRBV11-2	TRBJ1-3	CASSLETGGNTIYF
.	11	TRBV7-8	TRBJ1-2	CASSSQMGYTF
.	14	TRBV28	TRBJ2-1	CASQTAGSYNEQFF
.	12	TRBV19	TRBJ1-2	CASSRGGYGYTF